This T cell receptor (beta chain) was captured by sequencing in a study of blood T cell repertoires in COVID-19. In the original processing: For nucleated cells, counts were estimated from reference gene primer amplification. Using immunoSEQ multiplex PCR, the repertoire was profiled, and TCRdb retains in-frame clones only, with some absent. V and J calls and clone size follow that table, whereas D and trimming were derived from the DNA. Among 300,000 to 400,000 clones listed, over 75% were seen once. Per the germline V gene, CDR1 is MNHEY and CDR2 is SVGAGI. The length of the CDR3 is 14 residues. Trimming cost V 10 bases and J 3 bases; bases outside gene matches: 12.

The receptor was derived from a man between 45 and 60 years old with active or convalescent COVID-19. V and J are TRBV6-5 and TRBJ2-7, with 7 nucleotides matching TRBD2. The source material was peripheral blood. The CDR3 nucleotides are TGTGCCACTTCAAAGCTAGCGGCACACTACGAGCAGTACTTC. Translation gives CATSKLAAHYEQYF.